The T cell receptor beta chain described here comes from a study of T cells expressing NK-cell markers (dated by TCRdb to 2018 to 2020). Notes on the research overall: Three sorted T-cell subsets (CD3+CD56+NKG2C+, CD3+CD56+NKG2C- and CD3+CD56-NKG2C+) from roughly 8 donors had their TCR beta-chain repertoires profiled. Among the eight sequenced donors, only one was HCMV-seronegative, while the other seven were HCMV-seropositive. The libraries were sequenced on Illumina HiSeq 2000/2500, MiSeq or NextSeq, producing 2 x 150 bp reads. The study sequenced eight donors, all healthy volunteers chosen at random: three men and five women.

General findings and caveats noted by the study authors: In six donors, the dominant CD3+CD56+NKG2C+ clonotypes ranked among the top 10 CD8+ clonotypes, making up about 1.0-7.5% of CD8+ T cells. Those dominant clonotypes were again the most abundant among CD3+CD56-NKG2C+ cells in several donors, at roughly 28.3-65%. Whether the expanded NKG2C-expressing T cell clones were specific for HCMV antigens was left unclear.

As encoded in the germline V gene (reference sequence), CDR1 is SEHNR while CDR2 is FQNEAQ. Taken from cysteine to phenylalanine, the CDR3 has 13 residues. No DNA is listed. HCMV serostatus was determined by detecting HCMV-specific IgG in serum with a commercial ELISA kit. Peripheral blood mononuclear cells were isolated from blood by Ficoll density gradient centrifugation. The instrument given in TCRdb is Illumina HiSeq 2000. 5'RACE template switching, by which a universal primer site and unique molecular identifiers were added, was used to make TCR beta cDNA libraries. Priming for cDNA synthesis came from the TCR beta constant segment, and two successive PCR amplification steps followed. The original methods were these. Reads were demultiplexed and grouped by UMI with MIGEC, and clonotypes were assembled and quantified with MiTCR. To remove erroneous sequences, TCR cDNA sequences were retained only when supported by two or more reads. The tcR package was used for downstream repertoire analysis, with clonotypes matched between fractions based on CDR3 nucleotide sequence plus V segment. VDJmatch was used to annotate antigen specificity against VDJdb, with one amino acid substitution in CDR3 permitted. TCRdb reprocessed the reads, so every CDR3 protein sequence counts as one entry and DNA is not shown. The V and J calls, along with clone size, are taken from TCRdb and not from the paper's own processing. This sample's clone table shows some 340,000 distinct CDR3 sequences. Of the sample, 5% to 5.5% falls within the top ten clones.

To note about this clonotype: Its recognized antigen is unknown.

The material sequenced was blood T cells: a sorted CD56 or NKG2C T cell subset, CD4+ or CD8+ T cells, or bulk PBMC T cells (not recorded which). The sequence was collected from a man aged 18-70 years in good health. The receptor chain draws on TRBV7-9 and TRBJ1-4; TCRdb gives TRBD1 as the D gene, but with no DNA this cannot be confirmed. The CDR3 amino acid sequence is: CASSQGYKEKLFF. Extended through the reference TRBV7-9 and TRBJ1-4 proteins, this CDR3 yields the full variable domain: DTGVSQNPRHKITKRGQNVTFRCDPISEHNRLYWYRQTLGQGPEFLTYFQNEAQLEKSRLLSDRFSAERPKGSFSTLEIQRTEQGDSAMYLCASSQGYKEKLFFGSGTQLSVL.